The rows below give T cell receptor beta chains drawn from one sample of a study of tumor-infiltrating lymphocytes in localized non-small cell lung cancer. The table came from immunoSEQ multiplex PCR; TCRdb's copy has only in-frame clones and leaves some out. The data show about 12,000 clones, under 90% seen once. Sequenced: lung tumor tissue. These receptors were taken from a human donor with non-small cell lung cancer. The CDR3 runs from the conserved cysteine through the conserved F or W. A D gene is named only where the DNA matches it firmly. Part of the rows lack a size; the others show once, few, many or a class for expanded clones.

v_gene,d_gene,j_gene,abundance,CDR3nt,CDR3aa
TRBV4-2,TRBD1,TRBJ1-2,-,TGTGCCAGCAGCCCCTGGACAGGGTACGAGGACTATGGCTACACCTTC,CASSPWTGYEDYGYTF
TRBV28,-,TRBJ2-7,-,TGTGCCAGCAGTTTATGGAGAGCCTACGAGCAGTACTTC,CASSLWRAYEQYF
TRBV5-6,-,TRBJ1-2,-,TGTGCCAGCAGCTTCGGTGAGGACTATGGCTACACCTTC,CASSFGEDYGYTF
TRBV6-1,-,TRBJ2-1,-,TGTGCCAGCAGTGTAGCCGGGAGACCTTACAATGAGCAGTTCTTC,CASSVAGRPYNEQFF
TRBV5-1,-,TRBJ2-5,-,TGCGCCAGCAGCATACAGGGTCAAGAGACCCAGTACTTC,CASSIQGQETQYF
TRBV6-1,-,TRBJ2-1,once,TGTGCCAGCAGTGAAGGGGCAGGGACTCCATACAATGAGCAGTTCTTC,CASSEGAGTPYNEQFF
TRBV10-2,TRBD1,TRBJ1-1,-,TGCGCCAGCAGTGAAGAACAGGGGGCAGAAGCTTTCTTT,CASSEEQGAEAFF
TRBV6-4,TRBD1,TRBJ2-5,-,TGTGCCAGCAGTCCGACAGGGGAACAAGAGACCCAGTACTTC,CASSPTGEQETQYF
TRBV30,-,TRBJ2-1,-,TGTGCCTGGAGTTCGCGGAGCTGTCTTGTTGTGGGGCAAAAATTACCGCGCTCCTACAATGAGCAGTTCTTC,CAWSSRSCLVVGQKLPRSYNEQFF
TRBV19,TRBD1,TRBJ1-2,-,TGTGCCAGTACCCCCCGGGACAGGGCAGGTGGCTACACCTTC,CASTPRDRAGGYTF